Below, 5 T cell receptor beta chains from the same sample are listed, as sequenced in a study of blood T cell repertoires in COVID-19. Here immunoSEQ multiplex PCR was the method, and the copy in TCRdb shows in-frame clones only, minus some. The table records approximately 240,000 clones, around 90% of them present only once. The source material was PBMCs or T cells enriched from blood (not recorded which). These receptor sequences come from a young woman with acute COVID-19.

This clone was found once. The gene calls are TRBV11-2 and TRBJ1-3; TRBD1 aligns across 8 bases. There are 16 residues in the CDR3. The ends lost 7 bases at V and 0 bases at J; junction bases unmatched: 8. CDR1 is SGHAT, CDR2 FQNNGV, per germline. The CDR3 coding sequence is TGTGCCAGCACCCTGGACAGGGCACGCTCTGGAAACACCATATATTTT. Translation gives CASTLDRARSGNTIYF.

The chain employs TRBV28 and TRBJ1-1, with 8 bases that match TRBD1. CDR3 length equals 15 residues. The V gene's germline CDR1 is MDHEN and CDR2 SYDVKM. V shed 5 bases, J shed 2 bases, and the junction held 7 bases outside the gene matches. In DNA, the CDR3 is TGTGCCAGCAGTCCGCACACAGGGGGAAACACTGAAGCTTTCTTT. Translation: CASSPHTGGNTEAFF.

The genes are TRBV6-8 and TRBJ1-4, with 8 bases identical to TRBD1. Germline loops: CDR1 MNHGY, CDR2 SAAAGT. This CDR3 has 16 residues. V was pared by 5 bases and J by 5 bases, with 10 bases of the junction left unmatched. The CDR3 DNA follows: TGTGCCAGCAGTACCCACCCGACAGGGGTGAATGAAAAACTGTTTTTT. Residues: CASSTHPTGVNEKLFF.

The chain has TRBV3-1 (or the pseudogene TRBV3-2) and TRBJ2-7; 8 bases align to TRBD2. Per germline, CDR1 LGHDT and CDR2 YNNKEL (reference sequence). CDR3 length: 15 amino acids. J was trimmed by 4 bases and V by 4 bases; bases with no gene match: 9. In DNA form, the CDR3 reads TGTGCCAGCAGCCGATATCTCGGGAGGGCTTACGAGCAGTACTTC. Encoded protein: CASSRYLGRAYEQYF.

The chain joins TRBV20-1 to TRBJ1-5; D is possibly TRBD1 (5 bases). Germline CDR1 DFQATT, CDR2 SNEGSKA (reference sequence). Trimming cost V 3 bases and J 2 bases, with 14 bases left between them. The CDR3 runs 15 residues. The CDR3 reads CSASGGVGGNQPQHF. In DNA, the CDR3 is TGCAGTGCTAGTGGGGGAGTCGGCGGCAATCAGCCCCAGCATTTT.